A selection of T cell receptor beta chains follows, all from one sample in a study of blood T cell repertoires in COVID-19. Here immunoSEQ multiplex PCR was the method, and the copy in TCRdb shows in-frame clones only, minus some. The table lists about 140,000 clones, roughly 84% of them singletons. Sequenced input: peripheral blood. The receptors shown here come from a man aged 25-45 years with COVID-19, enrolled during active disease. Each CDR3 is given with its conserved first and last residue. The D gene is left open where the match is weak. Clone size is stated in some rows and not others, as once, few, many or a class when expanded.

few	TRBV28	TRBJ2-4	TRBD1	CASSRTGIVTKNIQYF	TGTGCCAGCAGTCGGACAGGGATTGTAACCAAAAACATTCAGTACTTC
NA	TRBV28	TRBJ1-1	TRBD1	CASSLFLTGRGRKDTEAFF	TGTGCCAGCAGTTTATTTCTAACGGGCAGGGGGCGAAAGGACACTGAAGCTTTCTTT
NA	TRBV5-1	TRBJ2-5	TRBD2	CASSGPSGRLQETQYF	TGCGCCAGCAGCGGGCCTAGCGGGAGGCTCCAAGAGACCCAGTACTTC
NA	TRBV30	TRBJ1-2	NA	CAWTGGAYGYTF	TGTGCCTGGACCGGGGGGGCCTATGGCTACACCTTC
NA	TRBV11-1	TRBJ2-2	TRBD1	CASRAHRGSTGELFF	TGTGCCAGCAGGGCACACAGGGGGTCCACCGGGGAGCTGTTTTTT
NA	TRBV6-5	TRBJ2-2	NA	CASSYAFRGTGELFF	TGTGCCAGCAGTTACGCGTTCCGGGGCACCGGGGAGCTGTTTTTT
NA	TRBV30	TRBJ2-2	TRBD1	CAWSGDSRGELFF	TGTGCCTGGAGTGGGGACAGTCGCGGGGAGCTGTTTTTT
NA	TRBV4-3	TRBJ2-1	TRBD1	CASSQGTGAMNNEQFF	TGCGCCAGCAGCCAGGGGACAGGGGCTATGAACAATGAGCAGTTCTTC
NA	TRBV7-9	TRBJ1-3	NA	CASSSSNIGNTIYF	TGTGCCAGCAGCTCATCCAACATAGGAAACACCATATATTTT
NA	TRBV27	TRBJ1-2	NA	CASTPRLGAIIGYTF	TGTGCCAGCACTCCGCGTTTAGGGGCCATTATCGGCTACACCTTC
NA	TRBV16	TRBJ2-6	TRBD2	CASSPLKGLAGAFSGANVLTF	TGTGCCAGCAGCCCACTTAAAGGGCTAGCGGGAGCCTTCTCTGGGGCCAACGTCCTGACTTTC
NA	TRBV18	TRBJ1-1	NA	CASSSGENTEAFF	TGTGCCAGCTCATCAGGTGAGAACACTGAAGCTTTCTTT
NA	TRBV6-6	TRBJ2-6	NA	CASSYGQSGANVLTF	TGTGCCAGCAGTTACGGACAGTCTGGGGCCAACGTCCTGACTTTC
NA	TRBV6-5	TRBJ2-2	NA	CAATRMGGEGEELFF	TGTGCCGCCACGCGCATGGGCGGAGAGGGGGAGGAGCTGTTTTTT